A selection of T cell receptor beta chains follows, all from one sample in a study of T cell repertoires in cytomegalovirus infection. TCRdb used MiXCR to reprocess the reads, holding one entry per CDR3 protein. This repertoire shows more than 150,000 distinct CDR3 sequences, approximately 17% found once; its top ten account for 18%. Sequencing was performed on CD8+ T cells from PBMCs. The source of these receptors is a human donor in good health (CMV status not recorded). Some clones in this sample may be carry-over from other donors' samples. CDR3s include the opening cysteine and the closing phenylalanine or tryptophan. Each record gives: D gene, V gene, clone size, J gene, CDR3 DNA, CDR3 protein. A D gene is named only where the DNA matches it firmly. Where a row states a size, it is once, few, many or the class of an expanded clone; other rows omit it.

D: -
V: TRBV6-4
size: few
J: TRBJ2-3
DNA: TGTGCCAGCAGTGACGGAGATACGCAGTATTTT
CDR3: CASSDGDTQYF

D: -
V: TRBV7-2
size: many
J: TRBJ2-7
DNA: TGTGCCAGCGCATACAGGGAGACCTACGAGCAGTACTTC
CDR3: CASAYRETYEQYF

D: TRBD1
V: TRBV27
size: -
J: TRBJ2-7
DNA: TGTGCCAGCAGTTTATGGGGGACAGCCTACGAGCAGTACTTC
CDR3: CASSLWGTAYEQYF

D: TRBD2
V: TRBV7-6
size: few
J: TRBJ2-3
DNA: TGTGCCAGCAGCTCCCGGACTAGCGGGAGTGGTGCAGATACGCAGTATTTT
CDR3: CASSSRTSGSGADTQYF

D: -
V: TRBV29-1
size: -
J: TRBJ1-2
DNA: TGCAGCGTTGAGGGGGAACAGGGTAAAAGTGGCTACACCTTC
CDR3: CSVEGEQGKSGYTF

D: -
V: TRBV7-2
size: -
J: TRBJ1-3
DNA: TGTGCCAGCAGCTTAGGCGGGGATGGGAACACCATATATTTT
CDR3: CASSLGGDGNTIYF

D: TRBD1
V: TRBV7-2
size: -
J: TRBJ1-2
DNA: TGTGCCAGCAGCTTAGCGGGGGGACAGGGGGCGCTTGGCTACACCTTC
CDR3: CASSLAGGQGALGYTF

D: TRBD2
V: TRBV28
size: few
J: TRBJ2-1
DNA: TGTGCCAGCAGTTTACTCACTAGCGGGAGAGAAAATGAGCAGTTCTTC
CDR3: CASSLLTSGRENEQFF

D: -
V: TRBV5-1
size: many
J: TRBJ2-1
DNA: TGCGCCAGCAGCTGGAGCTCCTACAATGAGCAGTTCTTC
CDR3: CASSWSSYNEQFF

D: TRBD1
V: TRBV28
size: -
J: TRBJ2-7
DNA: TGTGCCAGCAGTTTCTCGGGACAGCCCCCCTACGAGCAGTACTTC
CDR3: CASSFSGQPPYEQYF

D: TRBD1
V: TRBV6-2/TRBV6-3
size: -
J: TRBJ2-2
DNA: TGTGCCAGTACCAGCCCGGGACAGGGCCTTCCCGGGGAGCTGTTTTTT
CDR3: CASTSPGQGLPGELFF

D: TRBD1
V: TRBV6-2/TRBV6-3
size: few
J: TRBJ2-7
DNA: TGTGCCAGCAGTTACAAGACAGGGGGCTACGAGCAGTACTTC
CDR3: CASSYKTGGYEQYF

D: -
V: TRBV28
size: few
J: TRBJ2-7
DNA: TGTGCCAGCAAGGAGGCTCGGGGGTACGAGCAGTACTTC
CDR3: CASKEARGYEQYF

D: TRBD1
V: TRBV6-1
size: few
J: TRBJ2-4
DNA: TGTGCCAGCAATAAGCGACAGGGGGAAAACATTCAGTACTTC
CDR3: CASNKRQGENIQYF

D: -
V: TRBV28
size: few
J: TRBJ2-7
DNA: TGTGCCAGCAGTTTAGGAGGGGGGAGGTACGAGCAGTACTTC
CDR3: CASSLGGGRYEQYF

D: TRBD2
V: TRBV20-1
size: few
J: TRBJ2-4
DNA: TGCAGTGCTAGACTAGCGGGAGATCAGCTAGCCAAAAACATTCAGTACTTC
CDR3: CSARLAGDQLAKNIQYF

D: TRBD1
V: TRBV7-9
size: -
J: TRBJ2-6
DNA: TGTGCCAGCAGCTCGAGTAGGACAGGGCCTGAATTCTCTGGGGCCAACGTCCTGACTTTC
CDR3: CASSSSRTGPEFSGANVLTF

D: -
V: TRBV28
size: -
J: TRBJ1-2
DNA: TGTGCCAGCATGGGCCGATCGGGGGCGCCCTTACCATTTTATGGCTACACCTTC
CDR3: CASMGRSGAPLPFYGYTF

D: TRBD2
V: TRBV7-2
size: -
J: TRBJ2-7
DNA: TGTGCCAGCAGCTCTAGCGGTTTCTCCTACGAGCAGTACTTC
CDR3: CASSSSGFSYEQYF

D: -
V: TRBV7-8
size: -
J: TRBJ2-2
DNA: TGTGCCAGCAGCTTCCGACAGGATGGTACCGGGGAGCTGTTTTTT
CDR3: CASSFRQDGTGELFF

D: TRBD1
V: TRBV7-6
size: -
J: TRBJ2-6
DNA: TGTGCCAGCAGCCCGGACAGGGCTGGGGCCAACGTCCTGACTTTC
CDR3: CASSPDRAGANVLTF

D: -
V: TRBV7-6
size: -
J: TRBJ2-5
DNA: TGTGCCAGCAGCCTCCCACCCGAGGGGCGTGGCGCCCAGTACTTC
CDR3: CASSLPPEGRGAQYF

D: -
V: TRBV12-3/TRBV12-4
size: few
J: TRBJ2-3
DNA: TGTGCCAGCAGACCCAATACCCCCCCAACAGATACGCAGTATTTT
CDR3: CASRPNTPPTDTQYF

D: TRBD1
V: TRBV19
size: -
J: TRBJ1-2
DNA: TGTGCCACCCTATTGTGGGCAGGGGGCCCGAGCTACACCTTC
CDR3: CATLLWAGGPSYTF

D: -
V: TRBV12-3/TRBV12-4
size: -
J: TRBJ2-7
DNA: TGTGCCAGCAGTCCAGAAGATGGTTTGATCTACGAGCAGTACTTC
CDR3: CASSPEDGLIYEQYF

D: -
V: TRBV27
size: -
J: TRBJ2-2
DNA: TGTGCCAGCAAAACTTCCCCGGGACAATCCACCGGGGAGCTGTTTTTT
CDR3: CASKTSPGQSTGELFF

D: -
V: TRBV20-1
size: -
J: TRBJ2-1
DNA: TGCAGTGCTAGAGATCGGGGTGAGCAGTTCTTC
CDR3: CSARDRGEQFF

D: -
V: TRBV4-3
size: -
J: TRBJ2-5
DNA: TGCGCCAGCAGCCAAGAAACCTTCTCGTGGGAGACCCAGTACTTC
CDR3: CASSQETFSWETQYF

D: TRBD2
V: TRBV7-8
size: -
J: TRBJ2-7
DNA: TGTGCCAGCAGCCGCTCTGGCGGGGGAGAGCAGTACTTC
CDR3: CASSRSGGGEQYF

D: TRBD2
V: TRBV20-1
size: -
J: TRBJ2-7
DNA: TGCAGTGCTAGAGATCTTTTAGCAATGGCGGGGACTAGCGGGATGGACGAGCAGTACTTC
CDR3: CSARDLLAMAGTSGMDEQYF

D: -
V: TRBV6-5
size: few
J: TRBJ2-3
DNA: TGTGCCAGCAGTTACGGGGGGTCTCTGGATACGCAGTATTTT
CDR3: CASSYGGSLDTQYF

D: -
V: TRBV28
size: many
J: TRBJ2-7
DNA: TGTGCCAGCAGCCCTGACAGTTCCTACGAGCAGTACTTC
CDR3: CASSPDSSYEQYF

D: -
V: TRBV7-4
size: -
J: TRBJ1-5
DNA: TGTGCCAGCCCCAAAATTCAGAGGGGATGGGAAAATCAGCCCCAGCATTTT
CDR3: CASPKIQRGWENQPQHF

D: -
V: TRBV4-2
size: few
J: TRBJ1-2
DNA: TGTGCCAGCAGCCAAGAAGGGGGGCAAGGCTACACCTTC
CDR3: CASSQEGGQGYTF

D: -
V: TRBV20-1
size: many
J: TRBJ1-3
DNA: TGCAGTGCACGGGGTGGGGTTGGAAACACCATATATTTT
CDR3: CSARGGVGNTIYF

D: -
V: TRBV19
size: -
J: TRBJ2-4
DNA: TGTGCCAGTAGTATAGGACAGCTAGCCAAAAACATTCAGTACTTC
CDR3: CASSIGQLAKNIQYF